The present T cell receptor beta chain was sequenced within a study of cytomegalovirus exposure and HLA in healthy donors. For this clone: Its antigen is undetermined.

The PCR was carried out with 60 Vbeta primers and 13 Jbeta primers. Method: immunoSEQ multiplex PCR; TCRdb's copy keeps in-frame clones and lacks some. This repertoire shows under 200,000 clones, 84% found once; its top ten account for under 1.1%. Overall study findings and caveats: Most of the CMV-associated TCR beta chains (in a later analysis) appeared to be HLA-restricted.

The germline CDR1 and CDR2 sequences are LGHNA and YNFKEQ. Trimming pared 2 bases from V and 1 base from J, leaving 11 bases between. CDR3 size: 15 residues. This TCR came from a young man in good health and CMV-seronegative. Sequences were obtained from PBMCs. The chain employs TRBV4-2 and TRBJ1-2; D gene uncertain. The CDR3 coding sequence is TGTGCCAGCAGCCAATCCTCAGCAGGTAACTATGGCTACACCTTC. This gives the protein CASSQSSAGNYGYTF.